This TCR beta chain came from a study of cytomegalovirus exposure and HLA in healthy donors. Broader study findings: Presence/absence analyses rested on an assumption that sequencing depth was roughly uniform across donors. Other equally common chains were less clonally expanded than HLA-associated TCR beta chains, a later analysis showed. It has been reported that TCR beta sequences accurately predicted the HLA-A and HLA-B alleles of most subjects. A later analysis reportedly found fewer N-insertions in an Asian-associated ancestry cluster than the approximately 730-donor mean.

The CDR3 runs to 13 residues. Trimming removed 4 bases from V and 2 bases from J, with 10 bases in between. Germline loops: CDR1 SGHRS, CDR2 YFSETQ. Concerning this clone: What it binds is unknown.

The study ran its PCR with 60 Vbeta and 13 Jbeta primers. The table came from immunoSEQ multiplex PCR; TCRdb's copy has only in-frame clones and leaves some out. The sample lists some 190,000 clones; roughly four fifths were seen once. Source material: PBMCs. J is TRBJ2-7 and V is TRBV5-1; the D gene is possibly TRBD1 (6 bases). The TCR was taken from a woman aged 25 to 45 in good health and CMV-seropositive. The CDR3 DNA sequence: TGCGCCAGCAGCCTACGGGACACCTACGAGCAGTACTTC. Translation gives CASSLRDTYEQYF. Full variable domain (outside the CDR3, taken from reference TRBV5-1 and TRBJ2-7): KAGVTQTPRYLIKTRGQQVTLSCSPISGHRSVSWYQQTPGQGLQFLFEYFSETQRNKGNFPGRFSGRQFSNSRSEMNVSTLELGDSALYLCASSLRDTYEQYFGPGTRLTVT.